This TCR beta chain was sequenced in a study of brain T cells in children with intractable seizures. Time point described: blood from clinic visit 5 months post-surgery; TSC patient then seizure free. Between the trimmed V and J ends, which lost 4 bases and 1 base, there was a span of 10 bases. Germline V lookup: CDR1 SQVTM, CDR2 ANQGSEA. The CDR3 runs to 13 residues. This clone is a singleton in its sample. Data came from immunoSEQ multiplex PCR; TCRdb stores just in-frame clones and leaves some out. The profile covers 300,000 to 400,000 clones, with roughly 92% appearing a single time and roughly 5.8% taken by the ten largest.

The J gene is TRBJ2-5, the V gene TRBV29-1; D perhaps matches TRBD1 (7 bases). This sample comprised peripheral blood, obtained more than 4 months after surgery. The TCR was taken from a boy younger than two with tuberous sclerosis and intractable seizures. Written as DNA, the CDR3 is TGCAGCGTTGCAGGGGGGATCCAAGAGACCCAGTACTTC. It specifies CSVAGGIQETQYF.